This T cell receptor (beta chain) comes out of a study of Graves' ophthalmopathy and Graves' hyperthyroidism. Amplification of the TCR beta CDR3 regions used RNA transcripts (as template). An opening RT-PCR round employed HTBI primers and preceded a second-round multiplex PCR. From the multiplex PCR reads, TCRdb called clonotypes with MiXCR, one entry per CDR3 protein. The sample shows about 1.1 million distinct CDR3 sequences, less than 45% of them seen only once. This clonotype was seen at least ten times. Its antigen is not known. There are 14 residues in the CDR3. The V gene lost 2 bases and the J gene lost 3 bases, with 10 bases spanning the gap. Germline CDR1 LGHDT, CDR2 YNNKEL (reference sequence). The study recruited hyperthyroidism patients aged 18 to 65 who were newly diagnosed, under 2 months' duration. Points from the study as a whole: The model reached about 66% sensitivity and around 74% specificity for predicting ophthalmopathy progression.

V is TRBV3-1 and J is TRBJ2-5, with D perhaps matching TRBD1 or TRBD2 (5 bases each). This TCR derives from an adult man with Graves' hyperthyroidism. Sequencing was carried out using peripheral blood or thyroid tissue (not recorded which). This chain's CDR3 is CASSQQGRKETQYF. For the CDR3, the DNA is TGTGCCAGCAGCCAACAGGGACGGAAAGAGACCCAGTACTTC.